The 17 T cell receptor beta chains listed next were all sequenced from one sample in a study of metastatic and nonmetastatic thyroid tumors. Thyroid surgery took place with no prior treatment in any patient. TCRdb used MiXCR to call clones anew from the PCR reads. The sample records 20,000 to 25,000 clones, around 21% being singletons. The sequenced material came from blood. These receptors came from a female donor with papillary thyroid cancer or a benign thyroid nodule (not recorded which). Some clones in this sample may be carry-over from other donors' samples.

This clone has ten or more counts. The chain is built from TRBV4-3 and TRBJ1-2, with TRBD1 as a possible D gene (5 bases). This CDR3 has 16 residues. Trimming left V 1 base short and J 4 bases short, with 16 bases between. Germline V gene data show CDR1 as LGHNA and CDR2 as YSLEER. The CDR3 loop reads CASSQAGGIDGYGYTF. CDR3 sequence (DNA): TGCGCCAGCAGCCAAGCCGGGGGAATAGACGGCTATGGCTACACCTTC.

J is TRBJ2-7 and V is TRBV6-1; TRBD1 matches 8 bases. Trimming cost V 3 bases and J 5 bases; bases outside gene matches: 6. The CDR3 length is 14 residues. From germline, CDR1 is MNHNS and CDR2 SASEGT. The CDR3 spells CASSETDRVHEQYF. Here the CDR3 DNA reads TGTGCCAGCAGTGAGACGGACAGGGTCCACGAGCAGTACTTC.

The table lists this clone with many counts. The rearrangement links TRBV4-3 to TRBJ2-2; D uncertain. The CDR3 runs 14 residues. Per the germline V gene, CDR1 is LGHNA and CDR2 is YSLEER. Trimming cost V 4 bases and J 0 bases, with 6 bases left between them. The CDR3 loop reads CASSPIPNTGELFF. The DNA of the CDR3 is TGCGCCAGCAGCCCTATCCCGAACACCGGGGAGCTGTTTTTT.

Many counts were recorded for this clone. This chain joins TRBV19 and TRBJ1-1; weak D call: TRBD1 (5 bases). Germline CDR1 LNHDA, CDR2 SQIVND (reference sequence). This CDR3 is built from 18 residues. V was shortened by 7 bases and J by 3 bases, with 27 bases between the two germline ends. CDR3 DNA sequence: TGTGCCAGTAATGGGGGGGTCGAGAAACAGATCATGGACACTGAAGCTTTCTTT. Translated: CASNGGVEKQIMDTEAFF.

This clone is judged medium-sized (0.01 to 0.1%). The V gene is TRBV30, the J gene TRBJ2-5; the D is unclear. CDR3 length: 17 amino acids. Germline assignment: CDR1 GTSNPN and CDR2 SVGIG (reference sequence). Trimming removed 4 bases from V and 5 bases from J, with 26 bases in between. The CDR3 region has the DNA TGTGCCTGGAAGGGAATGATAGGCCCCGCATCAAGGGAGACCCAGTACTTC. It is translated as CAWKGMIGPASRETQYF.

By share, this clone ranks as medium-sized. This rearrangement joins TRBV27 to TRBJ2-7; 7 bases are shared with TRBD2. CDR1 is MNHEY and CDR2 is SMNVEV in the germline V gene (reference sequence). V shed 2 bases and J 2 bases; nucleotides not matched to a gene: 6. The CDR3 is made up of 15 amino acids. The CDR3 sequence is CASSLIAGDTYEQYF. The CDR3 region has the DNA TGTGCCAGCAGTTTAATTGCGGGAGATACCTACGAGCAGTACTTC.

This clone was found a few times. An end of the junction does not agree with germline; a read error may underlie this. The chain has TRBV4-1 and TRBJ2-1, with a possible D match to TRBD2 (6 bases). This CDR3 contains 16 residues. Germline V CDR1 and CDR2: MGHRA, YSYEKL. The CDR3 nucleotides read TGCGCCGGCAGCCAAGTGGAGGGGCCCGCCTACAATGAGCAGTTCTTC. Translated: CAGSQVEGPAYNEQFF.

A word on this clone: Germline is not matched at one junction end, which may reflect a read error. The gene calls are TRBV11-2 and TRBJ2-7; no firm D call. The CDR3 runs 14 residues. Germline V CDR1 and CDR2: SGHAT, FQNNGV. CDR3 bases: TGTGCCAGCAGCTCATGGGTGACCGCCTACGAGCATTACTTC. It specifies CASSSWVTAYEHYF.

The V gene is TRBV6-6, the J gene TRBJ2-7, with TRBD2 as a possible D gene (5 bases). In germline, CDR1 is MNHNY, CDR2 SVGAGI (reference sequence). Trimming took off 0 bases at V and 11 bases at J, with 23 bases between the two ends. This CDR3 spans 16 amino acids. The CDR3 loop is CASSYSTSAGSGSEYF. Written as DNA, the CDR3 is TGTGCCAGCAGTTACTCGACATCCGCTGGATCGGGATCGGAGTACTTC.

This clone was seen at least ten times. The rearrangement joins TRBV6-1 to TRBJ2-5; the match to TRBD2 covers 10 bases. V was clipped by 5 bases and J by 0 bases; unmatched bases: 6. Germline V gene data show CDR1 as MNHNS and CDR2 as SASEGT. This CDR3 has 16 residues. Here the CDR3 DNA reads TGTGCCAGCAGTCCCCGGACTAGCGGAGACCAAGAGACCCAGTACTTC. This sequence encodes CASSPRTSGDQETQYF.

This clone was picked up many times. The chain links TRBV28 to TRBJ2-3, with D unresolved. With 9 bases removed from V and 1 base from J, the gap between germline ends came to 11 bases. Germline assignment: CDR1 MDHEN and CDR2 SYDVKM. The CDR3 covers 13 residues. For the CDR3, the DNA is TGTGCCAGAACCGAGTGGGGCACAGATACGCAGTATTTT. Amino acids: CARTEWGTDTQYF.

This clone was detected once. The J gene is TRBJ2-7, the V gene TRBV9; 12 bases are a match to TRBD1. The CDR3 has 15 residues. The germline V gene encodes CDR1 SGDLS and CDR2 YYNGEE. The junction had 11 bases not matched to a gene; V was cut back by 9 bases and J by 4 bases. The CDR3 sequence: CAISAGTGGGYEQYF. In DNA, the CDR3 is TGTGCCATTAGCGCAGGGACAGGGGGCGGTTACGAGCAGTACTTC.

Details on this clone: A much larger clone differs by one base, so this may be a read error. Other nucleotide sequences in the sample specify the same CDR3. This chain links TRBV4-3 with TRBJ1-2; TRBD1 might be the D (5 bases). V lost 4 bases and J 5 bases, leaving 17 bases between the germline ends. Germline lookup yields CDR1 LGHNA and CDR2 YSLEER. This CDR3 comprises 15 residues. The CDR3 region has the DNA TGCGCCAGCAGCCCTCGGCAGGGTGTTGGATATGGCTACACCTTC. The encoded protein is CASSPRQGVGYGYTF.

The table lists this clone with many counts. This rearrangement joins TRBV2 to TRBJ2-5; unclear D gene. This CDR3 comprises 11 residues. From germline, CDR1 is SNHLY and CDR2 FYNNEI. Trimming pared 4 bases from V and 4 bases from J, leaving 4 bases between. CDR3 protein: CASSGAETQYF. As DNA, the CDR3 is TGTGCCAGCAGTGGGGCAGAGACCCAGTACTTC.

The chain has TRBV24-1 and TRBJ2-7; D is perhaps TRBD2 (5 bases). The CDR3 runs to 13 residues. V was pared by 2 bases and J by 3 bases, with 7 bases between. CDR1 and CDR2 (germline): KGHDR, SFDVKD. The CDR3: CATSDSGNYEQYF. The DNA for the CDR3 is TGTGCCACCAGTGATTCCGGGAACTACGAGCAGTACTTC.

The rearrangement uses TRBV3-1 and TRBJ2-7; TRBD1 or TRBD2 may be the D gene (5 bases each). The DNA end favors TRBJ2-5, so the J call may be wrong. The CDR3 is 13 residues long. Germline CDR1 reads LGHDT; CDR2 reads YNNKEL (reference sequence). CDR3 sequence reads: CASSQGDGWTQYF. Here the CDR3 DNA reads TGTGCCAGCAGCCAGGGGGATGGTTGGACCCAGTACTTC.

This clone has a count of ten or more. The CDR3: CSARRGLSYEQYF. CDR3 DNA: TGCAGTGCTAGGCGGGGACTATCCTACGAGCAGTACTTC. This sequence joins TRBV20-1 and TRBJ2-7; 7 positions agree with TRBD2. The CDR3 runs 13 residues. Trimming removed 3 bases from V and 1 base from J; junction bases left unmatched: 3. Germline V lookup: CDR1 DFQATT, CDR2 SNEGSKA (reference sequence).